The 22 T cell receptor beta chains below all came from one sample that was sequenced in a study of T cells after yellow fever vaccination. TCRdb recomputed calls from the 5' RACE reads with MiXCR, one row per CDR3 protein. The table lists some 350,000 distinct CDR3 sequences, roughly 6.1% of them singletons. This material consisted of PBMCs, taken 5 days after the yellow fever booster vaccination. Receptors originate from a man younger than 40 who received the YFV17D yellow fever vaccine.

This clonotype was observed at least ten times. This rearrangement joins TRBV7-2 to TRBJ2-1; unclear D gene. This CDR3 region has 15 residues. Per germline, CDR1 SGHTA and CDR2 FQGNSA. Trimming cost V 5 bases and J 4 bases, with 15 bases left between them. CDR3 DNA: TGTGCCAGCAGCCCCCTAGGAATCGGTTACAATGAGCAGTTCTTC. Translated, it gives CASSPLGIGYNEQFF.

This clonotype was recorded many times. This sequence joins TRBV12-3 or TRBV12-4 and TRBJ1-3; D call uncertain. CDR3 length: 10 amino acids. Trimming pared 4 bases from V and 7 bases from J, leaving 2 bases between. This CDR3 is CASSSNTIYF. The CDR3 nucleotides read TGTGCCAGCAGTTCTAACACCATATATTTT.

The genes are TRBV7-2 and TRBJ2-1, with TRBD1 as a possible D gene (6 bases). CDR1 is SGHTA, CDR2 FQGNSA, per germline. There are 16 residues in the CDR3. V was trimmed by 1 base and J by 10 bases, leaving 20 bases between them. The CDR3 region has the DNA TGTGCCAGCAGCTTAGTAGTAGCCAGGGGACAAAAAGAGCAGTTCTTC. This gives the protein CASSLVVARGQKEQFF.

This clonotype occurred many times. The chain couples TRBV3-1 to TRBJ2-1; no definite D call. V was trimmed by 0 bases and J by 0 bases, leaving 6 bases between them. The CDR3 extends over 15 amino acids. CDR1 is LGHDT and CDR2 is YNNKEL in the germline V gene (reference sequence). The chain's CDR3 is CASSQDSSSYNEQFF. The CDR3 region has the DNA TGTGCCAGCAGCCAAGACTCAAGCTCCTACAATGAGCAGTTCTTC.

This clonotype was recorded at least ten times. J is TRBJ2-5 and V is TRBV5-1, with 9 bases matching TRBD1. Trimming cost V 4 bases and J 4 bases; bases outside gene matches: 8. The CDR3 is 15 amino acids. The germline V gene encodes CDR1 SGHRS and CDR2 YFSETQ. The CDR3 coding sequence is TGCGCCAGCAGCCCAACTCCGACAGGGGGAGAGACCCAGTACTTC. The encoded protein is CASSPTPTGGETQYF.

V is TRBV5-1 and J is TRBJ2-3, with D tentatively TRBD2 (6 bases). V shed 0 bases and J shed 4 bases, with 9 bases lying between them. The CDR3 consists of 14 residues. Germline V lookup: CDR1 SGHRS, CDR2 YFSETQ. CDR3: CASSLAGSPDTQYF. Written as DNA, the CDR3 is TGCGCCAGCAGCTTGGCCGGGAGCCCAGATACGCAGTATTTT.

This clonotype turned up a few times. The rearrangement joins TRBV6-5 to TRBJ2-2; 8 nucleotides agree with TRBD1. The germline V gene encodes CDR1 MNHEY and CDR2 SVGAGI. The CDR3 contains 15 residues. The J segment lost 9 bases and the V segment lost 0 bases, leaving 6 bases of the junction unmatched. CDR3 DNA: TGTGCCAGCAGTTACTCGGGACAGGCTGAGAGGGAGCTGTTTTTT. Translating gives CASSYSGQAERELFF.

This clonotype was counted a few times. The chain employs TRBV25-1 and TRBJ1-5; D uncertain. V lost 3 bases and J 6 bases, leaving 12 bases between the germline ends. This CDR3 comprises 14 residues. Germline CDR1 reads MGHDK; CDR2 reads SYGVNS. CDR3 DNA: TGTGCCAGCAGTGATGGAATATCCGGTCAGCCCCAGCATTTT. Its translation: CASSDGISGQPQHF. The full variable domain, its missing parts supplied by reference TRBV25-1 and TRBJ1-5, is EADIYQTPRYLVIGTGKKITLECSQTMGHDKMYWYQQDPGMELHLIHYSYGVNSTEKGDLSSESTVSRIRTEHFPLTLESARPSHTSQYLCASSDGISGQPQHFGDGTRLSIL.

On this clonotype itself: This sequence may be a read error, since a much larger clone differs from it by one base. The chain uses TRBV20-1 and TRBJ2-3; weak D call: TRBD1 (5 bases). Germline V lookup: CDR1 DFQATT, CDR2 SNEGSKA (reference sequence). The CDR3 totals 13 residues. The CDR3 bases are TGCAGTGCTAGACTTCAGGGCACAGATACGGAGTATTTT. As protein: CSARLQGTDTEYF.

This clonotype was detected only a few times. The chain couples TRBV19 to TRBJ1-1, with TRBD1 matching over 7 bases. The germline gives CDR1 LNHDA, CDR2 SQIVND (reference sequence). This CDR3 region has 17 residues. Germline trimming cut 1 base from V and 1 base from J; bases unmatched to any gene: 9. The CDR3 protein is CASSIGQGRIGNTEAFF. Written as DNA, the CDR3 is TGTGCCAGTAGTATAGGACAGGGAAGGATTGGGAACACTGAAGCTTTCTTT.

This clonotype was counted only a few times. This chain joins TRBV6-2 or TRBV6-3 and TRBJ2-3, with 10 bases that match TRBD2. The CDR3 is 19 residues long. Germline loops: CDR1 MNHEY, CDR2 SVGEGT. The junction had 12 bases not matched to a gene; V was cut back by 0 bases and J by 3 bases. CDR3 loop: CASSYSSSPLAGETDTQYF. CDR3 DNA sequence: TGTGCCAGCAGTTACTCGAGCTCCCCCCTAGCGGGAGAAACAGATACGCAGTATTTT.

This sequence joins TRBV2 and TRBJ2-6; a possible D gene is TRBD2 (5 bases). Germline values: CDR1 SNHLY, CDR2 FYNNEI. V was pared by 9 bases and J by 0 bases, with 9 bases between. There are 14 residues in the CDR3. CDR3 in DNA: TGTGCCAGTGGAGGCTCCTCTGGGGCCAACGTCCTGACTTTC. Translating it yields CASGGSSGANVLTF.

This clonotype was observed a few times. The V and J genes are TRBV3-1 and TRBJ2-7, with 9 bases lining up with TRBD2. Trimming took 3 bases from V and 3 from J; bases not matched to a gene: 3. The CDR3 sequence is 14 residues long. The germline gives CDR1 LGHDT, CDR2 YNNKEL (reference sequence). DNA of the CDR3: TGTGCCAGCAGCCAGCATAGCGGGAGCTACGAGCAGTACTTC. This codes for CASSQHSGSYEQYF.

CDR3 sequence reads: CASSIGRIIPTEQYF. DNA of the CDR3: TGTGCCAGTAGTATCGGCCGGATAATCCCTACCGAGCAGTACTTC. V gene TRBV19 combines with J gene TRBJ2-7; D remains unclear. The germline V gene has CDR1 LNHDA and CDR2 SQIVND (reference sequence). V gave up 3 bases and J gave up 6 bases, with 18 bases separating them. The length of the CDR3 is 15 residues.

This clonotype was seen repeatedly, ten times or more. The rearrangement uses TRBV4-2 and TRBJ2-3, with D perhaps matching TRBD2 (6 bases). Trimming removed 1 base from V and 7 bases from J, with 15 bases in between. The germline CDR1 and CDR2 sequences are LGHNA and YNFKEQ. The length of the CDR3 is 15 residues. Written as DNA, the CDR3 is TGTGCCAGCAGCCAAGTTTATTCTAGCGACTATACGCAGTATTTT. The encoded protein is CASSQVYSSDYTQYF.

This clonotype was recorded a few times. Sequence at one end of the junction differs from germline and may be a read error. This chain uses TRBV4-3 with TRBJ1-1, with D unresolved. The V gene's germline CDR1 is LGHNA and CDR2 YSLEER. This CDR3 region has 11 residues. CDR3 nucleotide sequence: TGCGCCAGCAGCCAAGTCGGAGATTTTTCCTTT. It yields the protein CASSQVGDFSF.

In this sample, this clonotype turned up a few times. CDR3 protein: CASSGGGTGVIQYF. DNA for the CDR3: TGTGCCAGCAGCGGCGGGGGGACAGGGGTCATTCAGTACTTC. The V and J genes are TRBV9 and TRBJ2-4, with 10 positions matching TRBD1. J was trimmed by 9 bases and V by 3 bases; bases with no gene match: 6. The CDR3 has 14 residues. Germline V lookup: CDR1 SGDLS, CDR2 YYNGEE.

The V gene is TRBV7-8, the J gene TRBJ1-5; D unclear. Germline V lookup: CDR1 SGHVS, CDR2 FQNEAQ. This CDR3 region has 16 residues. V shed 5 bases and J shed 0 bases, with 14 bases lying between them. The CDR3 DNA reads as TGTGCCAGCAGCCCCATACTGGGCTATAGCAATCAGCCCCAGCATTTT. Protein product: CASSPILGYSNQPQHF.

This clonotype was recorded at least ten times. The chain couples TRBV5-1 to TRBJ2-1; TRBD1 aligns across 7 bases. The CDR3 is 14 amino acids. V dropped 8 bases and J dropped 0; count of bases not matched to a gene: 5. Germline CDR1 and CDR2: SGHRS and YFSETQ. CDR3 loop: CASIRDSSYNEQFF. DNA of the CDR3: TGCGCCAGTATCCGGGACAGCTCCTACAATGAGCAGTTCTTC.

The CDR3 DNA reads as TGTGCCAGCAGCCCGGGACTGTACTTTGAGCAGTTCTTC. Its translation is CASSPGLYFEQFF. The V and J genes are TRBV3-1 and TRBJ2-1, with D possibly TRBD2 on 6 matching bases. The germline CDR1 and CDR2 sequences are LGHDT and YNNKEL (reference sequence). The CDR3 is 13 residues long. Between the trimmed V and J ends, which lost 4 bases and 9 bases, there was a span of 13 bases.

This clonotype occurred many times. This rearrangement joins TRBV27 to TRBJ2-1; weak D call: TRBD2 (5 bases). The CDR3 extends over 15 amino acids. Germline V lookup: CDR1 MNHEY, CDR2 SMNVEV (reference sequence). The germline V and J ends were trimmed by 3 bases and 2 bases, with 11 bases remaining between them. The CDR3 protein is CASSLVGEAYNEQFF. The CDR3 DNA reads TGTGCCAGCAGTTTGGTGGGAGAGGCCTACAATGAGCAGTTCTTC.

The CDR3 protein is CASSLGGPGNYNEQFF. The DNA of the CDR3 is TGTGCCAGCAGCTTGGGGGGACCCGGAAATTACAATGAGCAGTTCTTC. This chain links TRBV5-4 with TRBJ2-1; D could derive from TRBD1 or TRBD2 (5 bases each). Germline V gives CDR1 SGHNT, CDR2 YYREEE (reference sequence). V dropped 0 bases and J dropped 4 bases, with 14 bases sitting between them. CDR3 length: 16 residues.